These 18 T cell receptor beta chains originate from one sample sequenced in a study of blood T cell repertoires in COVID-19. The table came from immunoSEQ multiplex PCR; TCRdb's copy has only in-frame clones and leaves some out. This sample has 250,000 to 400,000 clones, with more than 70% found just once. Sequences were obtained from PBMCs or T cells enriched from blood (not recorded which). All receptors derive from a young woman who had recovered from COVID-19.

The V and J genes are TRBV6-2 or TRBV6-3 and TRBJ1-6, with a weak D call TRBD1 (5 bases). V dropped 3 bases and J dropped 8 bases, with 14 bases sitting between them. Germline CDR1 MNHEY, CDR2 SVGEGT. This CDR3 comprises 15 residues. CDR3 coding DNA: TGTGCCAGCAGTTATTTCGGGGGAGGGGATTCACCCCTCCACTTT. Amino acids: CASSYFGGGDSPLHF.

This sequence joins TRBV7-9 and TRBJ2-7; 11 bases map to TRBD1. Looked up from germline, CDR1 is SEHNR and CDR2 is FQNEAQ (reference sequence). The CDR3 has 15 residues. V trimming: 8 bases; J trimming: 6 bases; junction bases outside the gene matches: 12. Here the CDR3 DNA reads TGTGCCAGCCTCTCAACCGGGACAGGGGGGCTCGAGCAGTACTTC. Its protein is CASLSTGTGGLEQYF.

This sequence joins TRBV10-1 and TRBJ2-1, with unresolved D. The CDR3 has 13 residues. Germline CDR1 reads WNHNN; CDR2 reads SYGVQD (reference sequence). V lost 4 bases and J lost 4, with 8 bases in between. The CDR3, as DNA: TGCGCCAGCAGTGGCCTAACTTACAATGAGCAGTTCTTC. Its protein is CASSGLTYNEQFF.

CDR3 DNA sequence: TGTGCCACCAGCAGAGGCCGTTCCTACTCCTACGAGCAGTACTTC. Its translation is CATSRGRSYSYEQYF. V and J are TRBV15 and TRBJ2-7; D ambiguous. There are 15 residues in the CDR3. Per the germline V gene, CDR1 is LNHNV and CDR2 is YYDKDF (reference sequence). Trimming left V 1 base short and J 0 bases short, with 10 bases between.

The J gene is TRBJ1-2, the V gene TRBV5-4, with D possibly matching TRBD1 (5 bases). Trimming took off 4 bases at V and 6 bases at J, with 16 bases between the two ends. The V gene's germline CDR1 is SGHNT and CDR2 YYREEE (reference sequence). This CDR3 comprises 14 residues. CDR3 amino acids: CASSLGEVDDGYTF. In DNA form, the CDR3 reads TGTGCCAGCAGCCTGGGGGAGGTAGATGATGGCTACACCTTC.

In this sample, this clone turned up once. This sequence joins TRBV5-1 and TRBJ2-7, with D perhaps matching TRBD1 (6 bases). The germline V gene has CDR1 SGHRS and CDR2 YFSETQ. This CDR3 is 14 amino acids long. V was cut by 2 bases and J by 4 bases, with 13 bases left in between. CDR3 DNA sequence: TGCGCCAGCAGCTTTCGGGGACACCAGTACGAGCAGTACTTC. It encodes CASSFRGHQYEQYF. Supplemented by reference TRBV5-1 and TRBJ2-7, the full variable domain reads KAGVTQTPRYLIKTRGQQVTLSCSPISGHRSVSWYQQTPGQGLQFLFEYFSETQRNKGNFPGRFSGRQFSNSRSEMNVSTLELGDSALYLCASSFRGHQYEQYFGPGTRLTVT.

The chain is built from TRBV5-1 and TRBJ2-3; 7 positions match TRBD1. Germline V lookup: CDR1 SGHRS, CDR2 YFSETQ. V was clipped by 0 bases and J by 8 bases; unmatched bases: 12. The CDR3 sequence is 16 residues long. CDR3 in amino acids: CASSLDPGGTTGTQYF. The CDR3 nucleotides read TGCGCCAGCAGCTTGGATCCAGGGGGTACCACGGGTACGCAGTATTTT.

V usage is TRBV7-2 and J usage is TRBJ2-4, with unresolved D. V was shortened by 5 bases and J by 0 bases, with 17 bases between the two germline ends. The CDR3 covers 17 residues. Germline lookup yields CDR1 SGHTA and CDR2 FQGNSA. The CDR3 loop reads CASSPSRRILAKNIQYF. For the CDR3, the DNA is TGTGCCAGCAGCCCCTCGCGGCGGATCCTAGCCAAAAACATTCAGTACTTC.

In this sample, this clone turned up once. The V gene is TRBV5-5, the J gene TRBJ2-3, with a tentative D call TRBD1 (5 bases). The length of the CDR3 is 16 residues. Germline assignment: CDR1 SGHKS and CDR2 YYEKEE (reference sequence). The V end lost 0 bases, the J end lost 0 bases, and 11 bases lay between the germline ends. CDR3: CASSLGRGTSTDTQYF. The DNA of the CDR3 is TGTGCCAGCAGCTTGGGAAGGGGAACTAGCACAGATACGCAGTATTTT.

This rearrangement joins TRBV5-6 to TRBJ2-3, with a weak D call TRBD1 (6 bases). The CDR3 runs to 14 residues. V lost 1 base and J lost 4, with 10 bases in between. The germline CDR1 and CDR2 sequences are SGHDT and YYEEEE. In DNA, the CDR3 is TGTGCCAGCAGCTTGACAGGGACGGCAGATACGCAGTATTTT. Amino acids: CASSLTGTADTQYF.

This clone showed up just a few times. For the CDR3, the DNA is TGCGCCAGCAGCCAAGAGCCAGCGGCCCCCTACGAGCAGTACTTC. It encodes CASSQEPAAPYEQYF. The V call is TRBV4-1, the J call TRBJ2-7, with D possibly matching TRBD2 (5 bases). Per germline, CDR1 MGHRA and CDR2 YSYEKL. V was trimmed by 0 bases and J by 2 bases, leaving 11 bases between them. The CDR3 contains 15 residues.

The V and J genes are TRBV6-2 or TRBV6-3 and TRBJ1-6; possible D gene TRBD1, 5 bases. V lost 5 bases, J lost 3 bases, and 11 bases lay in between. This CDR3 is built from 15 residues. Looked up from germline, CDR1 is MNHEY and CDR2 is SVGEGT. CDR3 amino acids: CASSPRQSYNSPLHF. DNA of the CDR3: TGTGCCAGCAGTCCAAGACAGAGCTATAATTCACCCCTCCACTTT.

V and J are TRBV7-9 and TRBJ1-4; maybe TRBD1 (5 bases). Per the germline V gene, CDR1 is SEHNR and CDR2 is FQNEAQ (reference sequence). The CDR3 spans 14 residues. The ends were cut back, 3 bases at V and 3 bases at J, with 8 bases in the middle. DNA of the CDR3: TGTGCCAGCAGCTTTGCAGGGCCTAATGAAAAACTGTTTTTT. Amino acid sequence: CASSFAGPNEKLFF.

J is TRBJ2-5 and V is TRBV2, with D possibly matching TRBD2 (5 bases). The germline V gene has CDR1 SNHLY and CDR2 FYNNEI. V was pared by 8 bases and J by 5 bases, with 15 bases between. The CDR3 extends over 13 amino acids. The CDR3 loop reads CASGERRRETQYF. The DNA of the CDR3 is TGTGCCAGCGGCGAGCGTAGGAGGGAGACCCAGTACTTC.

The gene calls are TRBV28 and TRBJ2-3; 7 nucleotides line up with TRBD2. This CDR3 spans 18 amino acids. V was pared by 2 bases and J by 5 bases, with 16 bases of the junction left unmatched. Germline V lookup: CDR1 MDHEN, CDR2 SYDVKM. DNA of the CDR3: TGTGCCAGCAGTTTACCTTCTCGACGGGGGGTTAGAGAAGATACGCAGTATTTT. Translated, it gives CASSLPSRRGVREDTQYF.

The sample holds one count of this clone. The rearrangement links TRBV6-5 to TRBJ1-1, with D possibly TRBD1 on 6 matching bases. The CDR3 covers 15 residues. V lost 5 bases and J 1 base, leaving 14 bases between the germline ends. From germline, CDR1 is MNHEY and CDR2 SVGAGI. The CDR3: CASSRDTLSNTEAFF. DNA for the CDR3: TGTGCCAGCAGTAGGGACACCCTCTCGAACACTGAAGCTTTCTTT.

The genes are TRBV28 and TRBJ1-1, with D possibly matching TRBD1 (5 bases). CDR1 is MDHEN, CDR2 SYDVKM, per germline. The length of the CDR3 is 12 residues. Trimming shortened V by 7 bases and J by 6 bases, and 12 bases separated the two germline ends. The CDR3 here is CASNPGWPEAFF. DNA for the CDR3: TGTGCCAGCAACCCAGGGTGGCCTGAAGCTTTCTTT.

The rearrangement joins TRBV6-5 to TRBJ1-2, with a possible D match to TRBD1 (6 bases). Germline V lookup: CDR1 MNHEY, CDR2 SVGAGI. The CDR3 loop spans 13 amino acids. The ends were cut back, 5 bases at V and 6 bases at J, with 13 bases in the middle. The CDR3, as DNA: TGTGCCAGCAGTCCTCTGGGGGCACATGGCTACACCTTC. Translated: CASSPLGAHGYTF.